One and the same sample provided the 11 T cell receptor beta chains below, sequenced in a study of human T cells and chemical hapten exposure. TCRdb re-called the RACE reads with MiXCR, one entry per CDR3 protein. The sample gives 35,000 to 50,000 distinct CDR3 sequences, 3.5% to 4% of which show up once; around 6% is in the top ten. The time point: healthy volunteer bleed at 6 weeks. It was unfractionated whole blood from which total RNA was extracted. The sequencing input was whole blood. The receptors come from a human donor in good health. Some clones in this sample may be carry-over from other donors' samples.

This clonotype was seen ten or more times. The chain carries TRBV5-1 and TRBJ2-3; 8 bases agree with TRBD2. The V gene's germline CDR1 is SGHRS and CDR2 YFSETQ. V dropped 4 bases and J dropped 3; count of bases not matched to a gene: 4. The CDR3 runs to 14 residues. The CDR3 bases are TGCGCCAGCAGCCCAGGACTAGCAACAGATACGCAGTATTTT. It codes for CASSPGLATDTQYF.

This clonotype was observed many times. The chain joins TRBV27 to TRBJ2-7; TRBD1 agrees at 9 bases. V gave up 4 bases and J gave up 6 bases; unmatched junction bases: 7. This CDR3 has 14 residues. Germline V gene lookup returns CDR1 MNHEY and CDR2 SMNVEV (reference sequence). CDR3 in DNA: TGTGCCAGCAGTTGGGACAGGGTGGGAGGCGAGCAGTACTTC. This encodes CASSWDRVGGEQYF.

V gene TRBV7-9 combines with J gene TRBJ1-2; 7 bases map to TRBD1. Germline trimming cut 1 base from V and 5 bases from J; bases unmatched to any gene: 10. The CDR3 consists of 16 residues. The germline V gene encodes CDR1 SEHNR and CDR2 FQNEAQ (reference sequence). This CDR3 is CASSLVGTELGYGYTF. CDR3 in DNA: TGTGCCAGCAGCTTAGTAGGGACAGAGCTGGGGTATGGCTACACCTTC.

This clonotype was seen ten or more times. The genes are TRBV10-3 and TRBJ2-1; D may be TRBD2 (6 bases). From germline, CDR1 is ENHRY and CDR2 SYGVKD. V gave up 2 bases and J gave up 12 bases, with 11 bases separating them. This CDR3 is 12 amino acids long. CDR3 nucleotide sequence: TGTGCCATCAGTGAGACGGGAGCTGGGCAGTTCTTC. Amino acids: CAISETGAGQFF.

This clonotype was seen repeatedly, ten times or more. V and J are TRBV7-3 and TRBJ2-1; D gene ambiguous. The CDR3 covers 13 residues. With 4 bases removed from V and 13 bases from J, the gap between germline ends came to 17 bases. CDR1 SGHTA and CDR2 FQGTGA come from the germline V gene. CDR3 DNA: TGTGCCAGCAGCTCCCAACCTAAACAACTCCAGTTCTTC. Its translation is CASSSQPKQLQFF.

This clonotype has at least ten counts. V gene TRBV3-1 combines with J gene TRBJ2-3; D is unclear. CDR1 is LGHDT and CDR2 is YNNKEL in the germline V gene (reference sequence). This CDR3 has 13 amino acids. The V and J ends lost 2 bases and 5 bases respectively, with 8 bases between them. The chain's CDR3 is CASSQPPRDTQYF. The DNA for the CDR3 is TGTGCCAGCAGCCAACCCCCTCGAGATACGCAGTATTTT.

In its sample, this clonotype was seen many times. The rearrangement uses TRBV27 and TRBJ2-4, with D tentatively TRBD2 (7 bases). The germline V gene has CDR1 MNHEY and CDR2 SMNVEV (reference sequence). V was trimmed by 2 bases and J by 5 bases, leaving 13 bases between them. The CDR3 runs 15 residues. CDR3 region: CASSLGGAPQNIQYF. CDR3 DNA sequence: TGTGCCAGCAGTTTAGGGGGGGCCCCCCAAAACATTCAGTACTTC.

The V gene is TRBV4-1, the J gene TRBJ2-1; the match to TRBD2 covers 14 bases. The junction had 7 bases not matched to a gene; V was cut back by 1 base and J by 11 bases. Germline values: CDR1 MGHRA, CDR2 YSYEKL. This CDR3 has 16 residues. This chain's CDR3 is CASSQAPGLAGEKQFF. CDR3 in DNA: TGCGCCAGCAGCCAAGCCCCGGGACTAGCGGGAGAAAAGCAGTTCTTC.

In its sample, this clonotype was seen many times. The chain links TRBV24-1 to TRBJ2-1; 9 bases are shared with TRBD1. J gave up 0 bases and V 7 bases, and 6 bases lay outside the gene matches. The CDR3 has 16 residues. Germline V CDR1 and CDR2: KGHDR, SFDVKD. The CDR3 DNA follows: TGTGCCACCAGCAGGGACAGGGATAACTCCTACAATGAGCAGTTCTTC. This sequence encodes CATSRDRDNSYNEQFF.

The chain recombines TRBV27 with TRBJ2-7; D gene ambiguous. The CDR3 consists of 15 residues. The germline V gene encodes CDR1 MNHEY and CDR2 SMNVEV (reference sequence). V dropped 6 bases and J dropped 2 bases, with 17 bases sitting between them. The CDR3 sequence: CASRERVFGAYEQYF. CDR3 sequence (DNA): TGTGCCAGCAGGGAGCGTGTCTTCGGAGCCTACGAGCAGTACTTC.

This clonotype was observed many times. The V call is TRBV20-1, the J call TRBJ2-4, with D possibly being TRBD2 (5 bases). Germline CDR1 and CDR2: DFQATT and SNEGSKA (reference sequence). The CDR3 runs 12 residues. V lost 5 bases and J 9 bases, leaving 14 bases between the germline ends. The CDR3: CSARASWPIQYF. The DNA for the CDR3 is TGCAGTGCTCGGGCTAGCTGGCCCATTCAGTACTTC.